The 25 T cell receptor beta chains listed next were all sequenced from one sample in a study of T cells in Graves' hyperthyroidism and ophthalmopathy. Using RNA transcripts as the source, TCR beta CDR3 regions were amplified. The HTBI primer set drove a first-round RT-PCR of the TCR CDR3. One entry per CDR3 protein results from TCRdb running MiXCR on the multiplex PCR reads. The sample has roughly 290,000 distinct CDR3 sequences, roughly an eighth seen once; the top ten hold 7.9%. The sample comprised blood. The receptor source for this set is a woman between 40 and 55 years old with Graves' hyperthyroidism.

This clonotype came up many times. The chain has TRBV29-1 and TRBJ1-2; tentatively, D is TRBD1 (5 bases). The CDR3 has 12 amino acids. The germline V and J ends were trimmed by 6 bases and 4 bases, with 12 bases remaining between them. Looked up from germline, CDR1 is SQVTM and CDR2 is ANQGSEA. The CDR3 here is CSVAGTSYGYTF. CDR3 in DNA: TGCAGCGTGGCCGGGACTTCCTATGGCTACACCTTC.

This chain uses TRBV4-1 with TRBJ2-7; TRBD2 agrees at 10 bases. V lost 0 bases to trimming and J lost 5 bases; unmatched junction nucleotides: 10. The CDR3 totals 17 residues. CDR1 MGHRA and CDR2 YSYEKL come from the germline V gene. The CDR3 loop is CASSQEPRTSGTHEQYF. DNA of the CDR3: TGCGCCAGCAGCCAAGAACCGCGGACTAGCGGCACCCACGAGCAGTACTTC.

This clonotype was seen just once. The CDR3 DNA reads TGCGCCAGTGCTGCCACGGTTTTCTGGGGACGGCAGGGCAGTGGCTACACCTTC. Protein: CASAATVFWGRQGSGYTF. The gene calls are TRBV4-1 and TRBJ1-2; perhaps TRBD1 as D (5 bases). Germline-derived CDR1 and CDR2 are MGHRA and YSYEKL. The CDR3 is made up of 18 amino acids. Trimming pared 9 bases from V and 7 bases from J, leaving 33 bases between.

The chain links TRBV18 to TRBJ1-4; D not certain. V was trimmed by 0 bases and J by 14 bases, leaving 13 bases between them. This CDR3 has 13 residues. The germline V gene has CDR1 KGHSH and CDR2 LQKENI. CDR3 protein: CASSPPVEGPLFF. For the CDR3, the DNA is TGTGCCAGCTCACCACCGGTTGAAGGGCCTCTGTTTTTT.

The table lists this clonotype with many counts. The chain has TRBV15 and TRBJ2-3, with D hard to call. Germline-derived CDR1 and CDR2 are LNHNV and YYDKDF (reference sequence). The CDR3 sequence is 12 residues long. The V gene lost 6 bases and the J gene lost 5 bases, with 9 bases spanning the gap. The CDR3 is CATSYLGDTQYF. Here the CDR3 DNA reads TGTGCCACCAGTTACCTAGGAGATACGCAGTATTTT.

This clonotype was recorded at least ten times. The chain joins TRBV2 to TRBJ1-1; 7 bases fit TRBD1. Germline assignment: CDR1 SNHLY and CDR2 FYNNEI. This CDR3 is built from 14 residues. Trimming took 6 bases from V and 4 from J; bases not matched to a gene: 8. CDR3 coding DNA: TGTGCCAGCAGCAGTGACAGGGTGGGCACTGAAGCTTTCTTT. Translation gives CASSSDRVGTEAFF.

This clonotype was observed at least ten times. The chain recombines TRBV12-3 or TRBV12-4 with TRBJ2-7, with D possibly being TRBD2 (7 bases). CDR3 length: 13 residues. Trimming shortened V by 3 bases and J by 5 bases, and 11 bases separated the two germline ends. As DNA, the CDR3 is TGTGCCAGCAGTTTTGGGGGGGCCAACGAGCAGTACTTC. Translating gives CASSFGGANEQYF.

In DNA, the CDR3 is TGTGCCAGCAGTCTCCGGGACAGGGGGCGTTACGAGCAGTACTTC. Its protein product is CASSLRDRGRYEQYF. The rearrangement joins TRBV28 to TRBJ2-7, with 12 nucleotides matching TRBD1. J lost 4 bases, V lost 5 bases, and 6 bases had no gene match. CDR3 size: 15 residues. Germline V lookup: CDR1 MDHEN, CDR2 SYDVKM.

The chain links TRBV19 to TRBJ1-2; 7 nucleotides match TRBD1. Trimming at V came to 4 bases and at J to 4 bases, leaving 6 bases not matched to a gene. The CDR3 consists of 14 residues. The germline V gene encodes CDR1 LNHDA and CDR2 SQIVND (reference sequence). The CDR3 DNA follows: TGTGCCAGTAGTACCCGGGACAGCCTCTATGGCTACACCTTC. This encodes CASSTRDSLYGYTF.

This clonotype was found many times. V gene TRBV6-2 or TRBV6-3 combines with J gene TRBJ1-2; D gene uncertain. Germline V gene lookup returns CDR1 MNHEY and CDR2 SVGEGT. The CDR3 extends over 13 amino acids. The V gene lost 0 bases and the J gene lost 3 bases, with 5 bases spanning the gap. CDR3 in DNA: TGTGCCAGCAGTTACTCCCGGTACTATGGCTACACCTTC. Protein product: CASSYSRYYGYTF.

This clonotype showed up many times. The rearrangement uses TRBV5-1 and TRBJ1-5; no definite D call. Germline CDR1 SGHRS, CDR2 YFSETQ. With 0 bases removed from V and 6 bases from J, the gap between germline ends came to 7 bases. This CDR3 has 13 residues. For the CDR3, the DNA is TGCGCCAGCAGCTTGGACGGACCTCAGCCCCAGCATTTT. Protein: CASSLDGPQPQHF. Supplemented by reference TRBV5-1 and TRBJ1-5, the full variable domain reads KAGVTQTPRYLIKTRGQQVTLSCSPISGHRSVSWYQQTPGQGLQFLFEYFSETQRNKGNFPGRFSGRQFSNSRSEMNVSTLELGDSALYLCASSLDGPQPQHFGDGTRLSIL.

The table lists this clonotype with many counts. This rearrangement joins TRBV3-1 to TRBJ1-2; no clear D gene. The V gene's germline CDR1 is LGHDT and CDR2 YNNKEL (reference sequence). CDR3 length: 12 residues. V was pared by 1 base and J by 12 bases, with 12 bases between. Here the CDR3 DNA reads TGTGCCAGCAGCCAAGGTCTCGGGGAGGACACCTTC. This sequence encodes CASSQGLGEDTF.

This clonotype was recorded many times. V and J are TRBV12-3 or TRBV12-4 and TRBJ1-4, with 9 bases identical to TRBD1. The CDR3 has 13 amino acids. Germline trimming cut 6 bases from V and 8 bases from J; bases unmatched to any gene: 4. CDR3 protein: CASRSGQGEKLFF. The CDR3 DNA reads as TGTGCCAGCAGATCGGGACAGGGCGAAAAACTGTTTTTT.

The J gene is TRBJ2-2, the V gene TRBV5-8, with D perhaps matching TRBD1 or TRBD2 (5 bases each). This CDR3 contains 14 residues. The ends were cut back, 5 bases at V and 1 base at J, with 9 bases in the middle. CDR1 and CDR2 (germline): SGHTS, YDEGEE. The CDR3 spells CASRPRGNTGELFF. DNA of the CDR3: TGTGCCAGCAGACCGAGGGGGAACACCGGGGAGCTGTTTTTT.

This clonotype appeared a few times. The chain couples TRBV12-3 or TRBV12-4 to TRBJ2-5; the D is unclear. V was shortened by 6 bases and J by 5 bases, with 10 bases between the two germline ends. This CDR3 is 12 amino acids long. The CDR3 is CASRGIQETQYF. The CDR3 DNA reads TGTGCCAGCAGGGGCATACAGGAGACCCAGTACTTC.

This clonotype was seen at least ten times. The chain recombines TRBV2 with TRBJ1-1, with D uncertain. The CDR3 is 12 residues long. The V gene's germline CDR1 is SNHLY and CDR2 FYNNEI. V was shortened by 5 bases and J by 10 bases, with 14 bases between the two germline ends. CDR3 loop: CASSLRLVGAFF. Written as DNA, the CDR3 is TGTGCCAGCAGTTTGAGGCTCGTGGGAGCTTTCTTT.

The chain is built from TRBV11-3 and TRBJ2-2; D is perhaps TRBD2 (5 bases). The CDR3 contains 13 residues. V was trimmed by 5 bases and J by 5 bases, leaving 9 bases between them. Germline CDR1 reads SGHNT; CDR2 reads YENEEA. CDR3 residues: CASSPQRTGELFF. The CDR3 DNA reads TGTGCCAGCAGCCCCCAGCGGACCGGGGAGCTGTTTTTT.

This clonotype showed up many times. CDR3 protein: CASSHGLAGVTGELFF. The CDR3, as DNA: TGTGCCAGCAGCCACGGACTAGCGGGAGTCACCGGGGAGCTGTTTTTT. The chain uses TRBV7-8 and TRBJ2-2, with TRBD2 identical over 13 bases. Germline V gene data show CDR1 as SGHVS and CDR2 as FQNEAQ. V was clipped by 5 bases and J by 4 bases; unmatched bases: 4. The CDR3 loop spans 16 amino acids.

This clonotype was seen ten or more times. The chain carries TRBV2 and TRBJ2-1; 7 nucleotides match TRBD2. Looked up from germline, CDR1 is SNHLY and CDR2 is FYNNEI. The length of the CDR3 is 14 residues. The junction had 13 bases not matched to a gene; V was cut back by 7 bases and J by 10 bases. In DNA, the CDR3 is TGTGCCAGCACCCTGACTAGTTGGGGAGGGGAGCAGTTCTTC. Its translation is CASTLTSWGGEQFF.

This clonotype was recorded many times. This chain joins TRBV28 and TRBJ2-7; 13 bases map to TRBD2. Germline V gene lookup returns CDR1 MDHEN and CDR2 SYDVKM. The CDR3 loop spans 19 amino acids. Trimming took 5 bases from V and 2 from J; bases not matched to a gene: 15. The CDR3 region has the DNA TGTGCCAGCAGTCCAAGATGGGGGACTAGCGGGAACCGAGCCTACGAGCAGTACTTC. This gives the protein CASSPRWGTSGNRAYEQYF.

This clonotype was found a few times. The chain joins TRBV19 to TRBJ1-3; no definite D call. Germline-derived CDR1 and CDR2 are LNHDA and SQIVND (reference sequence). Trimming removed 9 bases at V and 0 bases at J, with 12 bases between. This CDR3 comprises 14 residues. Here the CDR3 reads CASSPTVSGNTIYF. CDR3 nucleotide sequence: TGTGCCAGCAGTCCAACAGTCTCTGGAAACACCATATATTTT. The full variable domain, its missing parts supplied by reference TRBV19 and TRBJ1-3, is DGGITQSPKYLFRKEGQNVTLSCEQNLNHDAMYWYRQDPGQGLRLIYYSQIVNDFQKGDIAEGYSVSREKKESFPLTVTSAQKNPTAFYLCASSPTVSGNTIYFGEGSWLTVV.

The rearrangement uses TRBV7-9 and TRBJ1-1, with D possibly being TRBD1 (5 bases). The CDR3 length is 17 residues. The V gene's germline CDR1 is SEHNR and CDR2 FQNEAQ (reference sequence). V was clipped by 6 bases and J by 2 bases, with 22 bases between them. The CDR3 DNA sequence: TGTGCCAGCAGGTCAGGGTCAAACCTAGCTTATAACACTGAAGCTTTCTTT. It translates to CASRSGSNLAYNTEAFF.

The sample holds many counts of this clonotype. This chain links TRBV6-1 with TRBJ1-1, with D perhaps matching TRBD1 (6 bases). The CDR3 has 16 amino acids. The V gene's germline CDR1 is MNHNS and CDR2 SASEGT. V gave up 6 bases and J gave up 0 bases, with 17 bases separating them. CDR3 in amino acids: CASRPSRGPMNTEAFF. CDR3 nucleotides: TGTGCCAGCAGACCCTCCAGGGGACCGATGAACACTGAAGCTTTCTTT.

This clonotype showed up just once. The chain couples TRBV9 to TRBJ2-1, with a weak D call TRBD2 (5 bases). Between the trimmed V and J ends, which lost 1 base and 4 bases, there was a span of 15 bases. Germline V gives CDR1 SGDLS, CDR2 YYNGEE. The CDR3 extends over 16 amino acids. CDR3 nucleotide sequence: TGTGCCAGCAGCGTACTAAAACGGGATAATTACAATGAGCAGTTCTTC. As protein: CASSVLKRDNYNEQFF.

The gene calls are TRBV6-2 or TRBV6-3 and TRBJ2-7; tentatively, D is TRBD2 (6 bases). This CDR3 region has 16 residues. Germline CDR1 MNHEY, CDR2 SVGEGT. V shed 4 bases and J shed 1 base, with 17 bases lying between them. This chain's CDR3 is CASSSLIYGSSYEQYF. The DNA of the CDR3 is TGTGCCAGCAGTTCCTTAATTTACGGGAGTTCCTACGAGCAGTACTTC.